This entry lists 6 T cell receptor beta chains sequenced from one sample in a study of T cell responses to AZD1222 COVID-19 vaccine. Here immunoSEQ multiplex PCR was the method, and the copy in TCRdb shows in-frame clones only, minus some. This table holds 110,000 to 150,000 clones, roughly 90% found once. The material sequenced was peripheral blood, taken on day 0 of AZD1222 vaccination. Receptor source: an adult in good health.

The chain couples TRBV5-5 to TRBJ1-2; D gene unclear. Germline CDR1 SGHKS, CDR2 YYEKEE (reference sequence). This CDR3 spans 13 amino acids. V was shortened by 1 base and J by 6 bases, with 10 bases between the two germline ends. DNA of the CDR3: TGTGCCAGCAGCTTGTCCTGGCGGGATGGCTACACCTTC. It codes for CASSLSWRDGYTF.

Only a few counts were recorded for this clone. The chain uses TRBV4-1 and TRBJ2-7; 7 bases are a match to TRBD1. After removal of 1 base from V and 2 bases from J, the junction contained 5 bases not matched to a gene. Germline V lookup: CDR1 MGHRA, CDR2 YSYEKL. The CDR3 is 15 amino acids. In DNA form, the CDR3 reads TGCGCCAGCAGCCAAGTGGTGACAGGGACCTACGAGCAGTACTTC. This gives the protein CASSQVVTGTYEQYF.

Comments on this clone: Sequence at one end of the junction differs from germline and may be a read error. The chain is built from TRBV7-9 and TRBJ2-5; D perhaps matches TRBD2 (5 bases). The CDR3 totals 11 residues. Germline V CDR1 and CDR2: SEHNR, FQNEAQ (reference sequence). This chain's CDR3 is CASSVAETQYF. As DNA, the CDR3 is TGTGCCAGCAGCGTAGCGGAGACCCAGTACTTC.

The chain has TRBV25-1 and TRBJ1-1, with TRBD1 matching 9 bases. Unmatched junction bases numbered 7, after V lost 3 bases and J lost 5 bases. CDR1 and CDR2 (germline): MGHDK, SYGVNS. The CDR3 length is 15 residues. The CDR3 region has the DNA TGTGCCAGCAGTGACACAGGGGGCACATGGACTGAAGCTTTCTTT. This encodes CASSDTGGTWTEAFF.

The chain links TRBV12-5 to TRBJ1-2; 8 bases match TRBD1. J lost 6 bases, V lost 5 bases, and 5 bases had no gene match. This CDR3 is 13 amino acids long. Germline CDR1 LGHNT, CDR2 FRNRAP. The CDR3: CASGLTGADGYTF. In DNA form, the CDR3 reads TGTGCTAGTGGTCTGACAGGGGCGGATGGCTACACCTTC.

This chain joins TRBV4-3 and TRBJ1-6; D unresolved. V gave up 0 bases and J gave up 10 bases, with 10 bases separating them. The germline V gene has CDR1 LGHNA and CDR2 YSLEER. This CDR3 spans 14 amino acids. The CDR3 reads CASSQDRKISPLHF. The DNA for the CDR3 is TGCGCCAGCAGCCAAGACCGGAAGATCTCACCCCTCCACTTT.